A single sample gave rise to the 31 T cell receptor beta chains below, sequenced in a study of blood T cells in healthy people across ages. A second PCR of 7 to 11 cycles used a sample-barcoded 5' primer and a J-beta primer mix. TCRdb recomputed calls from the 5' RACE reads with MiXCR, one row per CDR3 protein. The sample includes 500,000 to 650,000 distinct CDR3 sequences, approximately 26% of them seen just once. Separately, the same data were catalogued under a study of T cells of mothers and their children.

Sequenced: blood. Receptor source: a boy aged 2 to 10 in good health.

The sample holds a few counts of this clonotype. J is TRBJ2-7 and V is TRBV12-3 or TRBV12-4, with 12 bases aligning to TRBD1. The CDR3 length is 16 residues. The ends lost 3 bases at V and 6 bases at J; junction bases unmatched: 9. CDR3 bases: TGTGCCAGCAGTTTGTCAGGGGGACAGGGGGCTTTCGAGCAGTACTTC. Protein: CASSLSGGQGAFEQYF.

This sequence joins TRBV20-1 and TRBJ1-6; maybe TRBD1 (5 bases). V was cut by 4 bases and J by 3 bases, with 16 bases left in between. The CDR3 is 16 amino acids. Germline CDR1 reads DFQATT; CDR2 reads SNEGSKA (reference sequence). CDR3 DNA sequence: TGCAGTGCTATCCCCGGGACTCGAGGCTATAATTCACCCCTCCACTTT. Translated: CSAIPGTRGYNSPLHF.

This clonotype was detected many times. One end of the junction is discordant with germline, which a read error may explain. The chain employs TRBV12-3 or TRBV12-4 and TRBJ2-2; D unresolved. The CDR3 runs 12 residues. The CDR3 region is CASSLGTGELFF. The CDR3 DNA reads TGTGCCAGCAGCTTAGGAACCGGGGAGCTGTTTTTT.

The gene calls are TRBV11-2 and TRBJ2-7, with D uncertain. The CDR3 covers 15 residues. Germline assignment: CDR1 SGHAT and CDR2 FQNNGV. Trimming took 5 bases from V and 3 from J, leaving 17 bases between them. The CDR3 reads CASSTPGRRYYEQYF. The CDR3 region has the DNA TGTGCCAGCAGCACTCCGGGCCGCCGGTACTACGAGCAGTACTTC.

The chain is built from TRBV18 and TRBJ2-7; D uncertain. The CDR3 length is 14 residues. With 1 base removed from V and 1 base from J, the gap between germline ends came to 8 bases. Germline V lookup: CDR1 KGHSH, CDR2 LQKENI. DNA for the CDR3: TGTGCCAGCTCACCACAATCCCTGTCCTACGAGCAGTACTTC. Protein: CASSPQSLSYEQYF.

This clonotype was counted a few times. V gene TRBV7-2 combines with J gene TRBJ2-5; TRBD2 agrees at 11 bases. The CDR3 spans 15 residues. V was clipped by 5 bases and J by 5 bases; unmatched bases: 7. The germline CDR1 and CDR2 sequences are SGHTA and FQGNSA. CDR3 nucleotide sequence: TGTGCCAGCAGCATGTTAGCGGGGGGGTCGGAGACCCAGTACTTC. Its protein is CASSMLAGGSETQYF.

J is TRBJ2-1 and V is TRBV20-1; 10 bases match TRBD2. The closer fit of TRBJ2-5 to the DNA end suggests the J call may be wrong. The germline CDR1 and CDR2 sequences are DFQATT and SNEGSKA (reference sequence). The CDR3 has 15 amino acids. The CDR3 loop reads CSAWLAGASRETQYF. The CDR3 nucleotides read TGCAGTGCTTGGCTAGCGGGGGCCTCCAGGGAGACCCAGTACTTC.

V and J are TRBV6-6 and TRBJ2-1; the D gene could be TRBD1 or TRBD2 (6 bases each). The germline gives CDR1 MNHNY, CDR2 SVGAGI (reference sequence). V lost 1 base and J 4 bases, leaving 8 bases between the germline ends. CDR3 size: 14 residues. CDR3 nucleotide sequence: TGTGCCAGCAGTTACTGGGGGGCTTACAATGAGCAGTTCTTC. This sequence encodes CASSYWGAYNEQFF.

The chain recombines TRBV29-1 with TRBJ2-5; 10 nucleotides agree with TRBD2. This CDR3 region has 15 residues. The germline V gene encodes CDR1 SQVTM and CDR2 ANQGSEA. V dropped 3 bases and J dropped 5; count of bases not matched to a gene: 9. The CDR3 bases are TGCAGCGTTGACCTGCAGCGGGAGGGCCGGGAGACCCAGTACTTC. Its translation is CSVDLQREGRETQYF.

The CDR3 DNA sequence: TGCGCCAGCAGCCCCGGAGGGGATCCTGGAAACACCATATATTTT. Translating it yields CASSPGGDPGNTIYF. The gene calls are TRBV5-1 and TRBJ1-3; a possible D gene is TRBD1 (5 bases). Trimming removed 4 bases at V and 2 bases at J, with 13 bases between. The germline V gene encodes CDR1 SGHRS and CDR2 YFSETQ. The CDR3 is 15 amino acids.

The chain employs TRBV9 and TRBJ2-3, with 8 bases aligning to TRBD2. CDR3 length: 16 amino acids. Germline assignment: CDR1 SGDLS and CDR2 YYNGEE. V lost 2 bases, J lost 2 bases, and 7 bases stayed unmatched. The CDR3: CASSVESGSPTDTQYF. CDR3 bases: TGTGCCAGCAGCGTGGAAAGCGGGAGTCCCACAGATACGCAGTATTTT.

This clonotype was recorded once. The chain carries TRBV5-1 and TRBJ2-1; possible D gene TRBD2, 6 bases. The germline V and J ends were trimmed by 5 bases and 10 bases, with 10 bases remaining between them. This CDR3 has 11 amino acids. The germline V gene encodes CDR1 SGHRS and CDR2 YFSETQ. Here the CDR3 reads CASRTRGEQFF. The CDR3 DNA is TGCGCCAGCAGAACTCGGGGGGAGCAGTTCTTC.

The chain recombines TRBV6-6 with TRBJ1-4; D is uncertain. Per the germline V gene, CDR1 is MNHNY and CDR2 is SVGAGI (reference sequence). V was pared by 6 bases and J by 7 bases, with 9 bases between. The CDR3 length is 12 residues. The CDR3 coding sequence is TGTGCCAGCAGGGGGAAGGGTGAAAAACTGTTTTTT. It codes for CASRGKGEKLFF.

J is TRBJ1-2 and V is TRBV29-1, with 11 nucleotides matching TRBD1. The CDR3 runs 14 residues. J lost 7 bases, V lost 1 base, and 5 bases had no gene match. The germline CDR1 and CDR2 sequences are SQVTM and ANQGSEA. CDR3 loop: CSVEVGQGASGYTF. For the CDR3, the DNA is TGCAGCGTTGAAGTTGGACAGGGGGCTTCTGGCTACACCTTC.

V and J are TRBV2 and TRBJ1-5; a possible D gene is TRBD1 (6 bases). Germline V gives CDR1 SNHLY, CDR2 FYNNEI. V lost 4 bases and J lost 0, with 16 bases in between. This CDR3 has 17 amino acids. CDR3: CASSAGHLSYSNQPQHF. The CDR3 coding sequence is TGTGCCAGCAGTGCGGGACACCTTTCCTATAGCAATCAGCCCCAGCATTTT.

The V and J genes are TRBV7-9 and TRBJ1-1, with D possibly matching TRBD1 (5 bases). V was pared by 5 bases and J by 3 bases, with 16 bases between. Germline V gene data show CDR1 as SEHNR and CDR2 as FQNEAQ (reference sequence). The CDR3 sequence is 15 residues long. In DNA form, the CDR3 reads TGTGCCAGCAGCGTCCCACAGGACCAGGACACTGAAGCTTTCTTT. Translated: CASSVPQDQDTEAFF.

The chain carries TRBV4-3 and TRBJ2-3, with 9 bases identical to TRBD2. The V gene end was trimmed by 4 bases and the J gene end by 1 base; junction bases not matched to a gene: 12. The V gene's germline CDR1 is LGHNA and CDR2 YSLEER. This CDR3 contains 18 residues. The CDR3 spells CASSPLLAGDLRTDTQYF. The CDR3, as DNA: TGCGCCAGCAGCCCTCTATTAGCGGGAGACCTCCGCACAGATACGCAGTATTTT.

This clonotype was seen just once. V is TRBV12-3 or TRBV12-4 and J is TRBJ2-3, with D tentatively TRBD2 (6 bases). The length of the CDR3 is 10 residues. Deletions cut 8 bases from V and 8 bases from J, with 8 bases between. The CDR3 reads CASGSGTQYF. In nucleotides, the CDR3 is TGTGCCAGCGGTAGCGGTACGCAGTATTTT.

CDR3: CASKSGTSGRFFPINEQFF. The CDR3 nucleotides read TGTGCCAGTAAATCCGGGACTAGCGGGAGGTTCTTTCCAATCAATGAGCAGTTCTTC. This chain joins TRBV2 and TRBJ2-5; 15 bases map to TRBD2. The last part of the DNA fits TRBJ2-1 better; the J call may be wrong. CDR1 and CDR2 from the germline V gene are SNHLY and FYNNEI. The CDR3 is 19 residues long.

J is TRBJ1-4 and V is TRBV4-1, with D unresolved. The germline gives CDR1 MGHRA, CDR2 YSYEKL. The CDR3 is 14 residues long. Trimming removed 1 base from V and 7 bases from J, with 10 bases in between. CDR3 in amino acids: CASSQVRFVEKLFF. As DNA, the CDR3 is TGCGCCAGCAGCCAAGTTAGGTTTGTTGAAAAACTGTTTTTT.

CDR3 sequence (DNA): TGTGCCACCAGCAGAGACCCCGGGAGGGCCTACGAGCAGTACTTC. Amino acid sequence: CATSRDPGRAYEQYF. This chain connects TRBV15 to TRBJ2-7; 8 nucleotides line up with TRBD2. The CDR3 covers 15 residues. Germline V gene sequence: CDR1 LNHNV, CDR2 YYDKDF (reference sequence). The junction had 3 bases not matched to a gene; V was cut back by 0 bases and J by 2 bases.

Points on this clonotype: Germline is not matched at one junction end, which may reflect a read error. The gene calls are TRBV25-1 and TRBJ1-3; TRBD1 agrees at 9 bases. Germline CDR1 and CDR2: MGHDK and SYGVNS. The CDR3 loop spans 16 amino acids. For the CDR3, the DNA is TGTGCCAGCAGTGGAACCGGGACAGGGTACGGAAACACCATGTATTTT. It translates to CASSGTGTGYGNTMYF.

The gene calls are TRBV20-1 and TRBJ1-4; D not resolved. Trimming removed 3 bases at V and 12 bases at J, with 17 bases between. This CDR3 is 13 amino acids long. The germline gives CDR1 DFQATT, CDR2 SNEGSKA (reference sequence). The CDR3, as DNA: TGCAGTGCTAGGGGGATGCCAGGTGTAGAACTGTTTTTT. Its protein product is CSARGMPGVELFF.

This clonotype has at least ten counts. The V gene is TRBV6-4, the J gene TRBJ1-1; D is perhaps TRBD1 (5 bases). Trimming removed 6 bases from V and 5 bases from J, with 16 bases in between. The CDR3 contains 14 residues. Germline V gene lookup returns CDR1 MRHNA and CDR2 SNTAGT. Here the CDR3 reads CASSIDSSGTEAFF. The CDR3 region has the DNA TGTGCCAGCAGCATAGACAGCTCAGGGACTGAAGCTTTCTTT.

This clonotype showed up many times. This chain uses TRBV7-9 with TRBJ2-5, with D unresolved. Trimming took 1 base from V and 2 from J, leaving 11 bases between them. Germline V gene sequence: CDR1 SEHNR, CDR2 FQNEAQ (reference sequence). CDR3 length: 15 residues. CDR3 DNA: TGTGCCAGCAGCTTAGTAGGGCAGCCTCAAGAGACCCAGTACTTC. Protein product: CASSLVGQPQETQYF.

A few counts support this clonotype. The rearrangement joins TRBV19 to TRBJ1-2, with D unclear. Germline V gene lookup returns CDR1 LNHDA and CDR2 SQIVND (reference sequence). V was clipped by 5 bases and J by 0 bases, with 13 bases between them. The CDR3 runs 15 residues. The CDR3 loop reads CASSVLVGANYGYTF. CDR3 bases: TGTGCCAGTAGTGTTCTCGTAGGAGCTAACTATGGCTACACCTTC.

This clonotype was recorded a few times. Here the CDR3 DNA reads TGCAGCGTCGGACAGGGGTCTGGGACTGAAGCTTTCTTT. Protein sequence: CSVGQGSGTEAFF. The chain recombines TRBV29-1 with TRBJ1-1; 9 bases are shared with TRBD1. Germline V gene sequence: CDR1 SQVTM, CDR2 ANQGSEA. This CDR3 has 13 amino acids. The ends lost 6 bases at V and 5 bases at J; junction bases unmatched: 7.

The chain combines TRBV6-5 with TRBJ2-5; TRBD1 or TRBD2 may be the D gene (5 bases each). Looked up from germline, CDR1 is MNHEY and CDR2 is SVGAGI. The CDR3 contains 14 residues. The V gene lost 7 bases and the J gene lost 7 bases, with 19 bases spanning the gap. CDR3 sequence reads: CASKLGPTKGTQYF. CDR3 nucleotides: TGTGCCAGCAAGCTGGGACCAACCAAGGGGACCCAGTACTTC.

The CDR3 DNA sequence: TGTGCCAGCAGTTGGGTCTCCTACAATGAGCAGTTCTTC. Protein sequence: CASSWVSYNEQFF. The chain employs TRBV6-2 or TRBV6-3 and TRBJ2-1; D call uncertain. The V and J ends lost 4 bases and 0 bases respectively, with 4 bases between them. The CDR3 has 13 residues. Germline V lookup: CDR1 MNHEY, CDR2 SVGEGT.

The chain links TRBV19 to TRBJ2-2; D is undetermined. The germline CDR1 and CDR2 sequences are LNHDA and SQIVND (reference sequence). Trimming removed 5 bases at V and 3 bases at J, with 4 bases between. The CDR3 consists of 12 residues. The CDR3: CASSWHTGELFF. The CDR3 region has the DNA TGTGCCAGTAGTTGGCACACCGGGGAGCTGTTTTTT.

This clonotype was detected ten times or more. At one boundary the junction diverges from the germline segment, which might be a read error. The rearrangement joins TRBV12-3 or TRBV12-4 to TRBJ2-3; D is unresolved. The CDR3 covers 13 residues. DNA of the CDR3: TGCGCCAGCAGCCTTAGTTCCACAGATACGCAGTATTTT. It yields the protein CASSLSSTDTQYF.